The T cell receptor (beta chain) under discussion was sequenced for a study of cytomegalovirus exposure and HLA in healthy donors. In the study overall: The 120 or so validation repertoires used the same platform as the roughly 670 first-cohort repertoires, a later analysis reported.

Worth noting for this clone: Its target is unknown.

The table came from immunoSEQ multiplex PCR; TCRdb's copy has only in-frame clones and leaves some out. The table records about 56,000 clones, nearly 90% of them present only once. Study-level findings and limits: The investigators catalogued 150 or so TCR beta chains as cytomegalovirus-associated. Subsequent analysis revealed that first-cohort TCR clusters tended to co-occur in the 95 to 150 validation repertoires. Specificity for CMV antigens was confirmed in vitro for three of the CMV-associated chains.

With 1 base clipped from V and 6 bases from J, the junction kept 4 bases outside the gene matches. The length of the CDR3 is 15 residues. CDR1 SGHDN and CDR2 FVKESK come from the germline V gene. The sequencing sample was made of PBMCs. This TCR was sampled from a woman between 18 and 29 years old in good health and CMV-seronegative. The chain couples TRBV14 to TRBJ1-4; 8 bases are a match to TRBD1. As DNA, the CDR3 is TGTGCCAGCAGCCAAGGACAGGGGCGCTATGAAAAACTGTTTTTT. It specifies CASSQGQGRYEKLFF.